This passage covers 14 T cell receptor beta chains from one sample sequenced in a study of cytomegalovirus exposure and HLA in healthy donors. PCR used 60 Vbeta primers and 13 Jbeta primers. Clones were read by immunoSEQ multiplex PCR, and TCRdb kept only the in-frame ones, dropping some. The data show under 150,000 clones, about 59% seen once. The specimen was PBMCs. These receptors originate from a woman between 40 and 55 years old in good health and CMV-seropositive.

This clone showed up just a few times. This chain links TRBV19 with TRBJ2-6, with 8 positions matching TRBD1. The J segment lost 0 bases and the V segment lost 8 bases, leaving 6 bases of the junction unmatched. Germline CDR1 reads LNHDA; CDR2 reads SQIVND (reference sequence). The CDR3 has 16 residues. Here the CDR3 reads CASSDRAYSGANVLTF. The DNA of the CDR3 is TGTGCCAGTTCGGACAGGGCATACTCTGGGGCCAACGTCCTGACTTTC.

This clone has more than one count but fewer than ten. This specimen includes other DNA sequences encoding the same CDR3. CDR3 DNA: TGCAGCGCACTCCAGGGTCTGGACACCGGGGAGCTGTTTTTT. This encodes CSALQGLDTGELFF. The chain combines TRBV29-1 with TRBJ2-2; D is possibly TRBD1 (5 bases). V gave up 7 bases and J gave up 3 bases, with 15 bases separating them. This CDR3 region has 14 residues. Per germline, CDR1 SQVTM and CDR2 ANQGSEA.

The chain uses TRBV4-2 and TRBJ1-4; 9 nucleotides agree with TRBD1. This CDR3 comprises 17 residues. In germline, CDR1 is LGHNA, CDR2 YNFKEQ. The J segment lost 3 bases and the V segment lost 4 bases, leaving 9 bases of the junction unmatched. CDR3 residues: CASSPGTGYEANEKLFF. In DNA, the CDR3 is TGTGCCAGCAGCCCCGGGACAGGGTATGAGGCTAATGAAAAACTGTTTTTT.

The chain has TRBV5-4 and TRBJ1-4; D not certain. The germline V gene has CDR1 SGHNT and CDR2 YYREEE (reference sequence). Trimming stripped 2 bases from V and 3 bases from J, with 14 bases between. There are 16 residues in the CDR3. As DNA, the CDR3 is TGTGCCAGCAGCTTAACTCCGCGGGAGGCTAATGAAAAACTGTTTTTT. Translation gives CASSLTPREANEKLFF.

On this clone: Given the absence of the conserved phenylalanine or tryptophan at the CDR3 end, a read error is likely. The rearrangement uses TRBV5-1 and TRBJ1-2; D not resolved. In germline, CDR1 is SGHRS, CDR2 YFSETQ. Trimming shortened V by 3 bases and J by 2 bases, and 14 bases separated the two germline ends. This CDR3 contains 15 residues. The CDR3 sequence: CASSSHAAVNYGYTL. The CDR3 nucleotides are TGCGCCAGCAGCTCCCACGCGGCGGTGAACTATGGCTACACCCTC.

This chain uses TRBV7-2 with TRBJ2-3, with 12 positions matching TRBD2. There are 17 residues in the CDR3. V dropped 5 bases and J dropped 5; count of bases not matched to a gene: 11. Looked up from germline, CDR1 is SGHTA and CDR2 is FQGNSA. The CDR3 DNA sequence: TGTGCCAGCAGCGGTCGGACTAGCGGGATTAAAGGAGATACGCAGTATTTT. It yields the protein CASSGRTSGIKGDTQYF.

V usage is TRBV4-1 and J usage is TRBJ2-7; D is possibly TRBD1 (8 bases). Germline V gene lookup returns CDR1 MGHRA and CDR2 YSYEKL. The CDR3 covers 14 residues. With 5 bases removed from V and 6 bases from J, the gap between germline ends came to 17 bases. The CDR3 DNA sequence: TGCGCCAGCAGCTCCCCGACAGGGGAGGGCGAGCAGTACTTC. This gives the protein CASSSPTGEGEQYF.

The chain recombines TRBV4-1 with TRBJ2-5; 11 bases match TRBD2. Gene TRBJ2-7 matches the end of the DNA better, so the J call may be wrong. The CDR3 has 16 residues. Germline lookup yields CDR1 MGHRA and CDR2 YSYEKL. CDR3 in amino acids: CASSPGLAGGTHEQYF. The CDR3, as DNA: TGCGCCAGCAGCCCGGGGCTAGCGGGAGGTACCCACGAGCAGTACTTC.

The rearrangement joins TRBV19 to TRBJ2-1, with D perhaps TRBD2 (6 bases). The CDR3 has 14 amino acids. Germline loops: CDR1 LNHDA, CDR2 SQIVND (reference sequence). Trimming stripped 6 bases from V and 8 bases from J, with 17 bases between. The CDR3 reads CASSIPTSLDEQFF. CDR3 in DNA: TGTGCCAGTAGCATACCGACTAGTTTGGATGAGCAGTTCTTC.

A single count supports this clone. V and J are TRBV6-5 and TRBJ2-1; a possible D gene is TRBD2 (6 bases). The germline CDR1 and CDR2 sequences are MNHEY and SVGAGI. Trimming shortened V by 3 bases and J by 4 bases, and 10 bases separated the two germline ends. The CDR3 covers 14 residues. CDR3 sequence (DNA): TGTGCCAGCAGTTATAGCGGAAAATACAATGAGCAGTTCTTC. This translates into CASSYSGKYNEQFF.

The chain has TRBV18 and TRBJ1-5; D uncertain. CDR3 size: 16 residues. Germline V gives CDR1 KGHSH, CDR2 LQKENI. Trimming took off 2 bases at V and 1 base at J, with 12 bases between the two ends. The CDR3 DNA reads TGTGCCAGCTCACCAGTGGCCGAGGGAAGCAATCAGCCCCAGCATTTT. It yields the protein CASSPVAEGSNQPQHF.

The rearrangement links TRBV5-1 to TRBJ2-7, with 9 nucleotides matching TRBD2. V was clipped by 3 bases and J by 2 bases; unmatched bases: 30. Germline loops: CDR1 SGHRS, CDR2 YFSETQ. The CDR3 is 23 residues long. In DNA, the CDR3 is TGCGCCAGCAGCTCCTCGGGGGGGAGAGGGAGGGATAGCGGGGGACGGAACCCCTACGAGCAGTACTTC. Amino acid sequence: CASSSSGGRGRDSGGRNPYEQYF.

This clone occurred once. The chain couples TRBV6-5 to TRBJ2-2, with D possibly TRBD1 on 5 matching bases. Germline-derived CDR1 and CDR2 are MNHEY and SVGAGI. This CDR3 comprises 13 residues. V lost 10 bases and J lost 1, with 10 bases in between. CDR3 loop: CATSGQNTGELFF. The CDR3 bases are TGTGCCACCTCTGGACAGAACACCGGGGAGCTGTTTTTT.

The chain joins TRBV29-1 to TRBJ2-7, with D perhaps matching TRBD2 (6 bases). Trimming shortened V by 6 bases and J by 1 base, and 16 bases separated the two germline ends. This CDR3 spans 14 amino acids. CDR1 SQVTM and CDR2 ANQGSEA come from the germline V gene. The CDR3 here is CSVPSVEGSYEQYF. For the CDR3, the DNA is TGCAGCGTACCATCCGTGGAGGGATCCTACGAGCAGTACTTC.